This entry describes one TCR beta chain. Its specificity is unknown. TCRdb called the 5' RACE reads again in MiXCR, with one record for every CDR3 protein. In the table there are 800,000 to 900,000 distinct CDR3 sequences, around 11% of which are singletons. The data belong to a study of CD8 T cells in ankylosing spondylitis. Findings of the study overall: Characteristic, it appeared, of ankylosing spondylitis blood was a TCR beta motif of eight highly homologous variants.

CDR3 length equals 14 residues. The V gene's germline CDR1 is SGHTA and CDR2 FQGTGA. Trimming took 2 bases from V and 2 from J, leaving 8 bases between them. Sequenced: blood, either unsorted or a sorted T cell fraction (not recorded which). The chain has TRBV7-3 and TRBJ2-3; D tentatively fits TRBD1 or TRBD2 (5 bases each). The source is a male donor with ankylosing spondylitis. CDR3: CASSLWGPTDTQYF. The CDR3 region has the DNA TGTGCCAGCAGCTTATGGGGACCCACAGATACGCAGTATTTT. The complete variable domain, with remaining parts taken from reference TRBV7-3 and TRBJ2-3, reads GAGVSQTPSNKVTEKGKYVELRCDPISGHTALYWYRQSLGQGPEFLIYFQGTGAADDSGLPNDRFFAVRPEGSVSTLKIQRTERGDSAVYLCASSLWGPTDTQYFGPGTRLTVL.